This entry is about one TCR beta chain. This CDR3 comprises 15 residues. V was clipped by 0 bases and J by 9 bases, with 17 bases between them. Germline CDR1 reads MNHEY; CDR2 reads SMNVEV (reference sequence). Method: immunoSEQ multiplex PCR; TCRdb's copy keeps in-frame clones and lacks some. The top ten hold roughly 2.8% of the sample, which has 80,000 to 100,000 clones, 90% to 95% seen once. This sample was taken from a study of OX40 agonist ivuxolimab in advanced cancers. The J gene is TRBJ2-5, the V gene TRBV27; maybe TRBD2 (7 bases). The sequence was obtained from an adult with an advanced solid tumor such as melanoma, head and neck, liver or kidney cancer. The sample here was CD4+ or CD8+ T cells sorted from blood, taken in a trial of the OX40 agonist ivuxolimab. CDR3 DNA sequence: TGTGCCAGCAGTTTATCGATGGGGGGGCGACAGGCCCAGTACTTC. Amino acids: CASSLSMGGRQAQYF.